These 10 T cell receptor beta chains were sequenced from one sample in a study of human T cells and chemical hapten exposure (dated by TCRdb to about 2021). The sample's time point label is to be understood as: patch test 3, about 24 weeks after DPC sensitization. This sample's treatment or condition label indicates: therapeutic diphenylcyclopropenone sensitization with weekly scalp DPC. The library was prepared using RACE. The listed sequencing device is NextSeq 500. TCRdb passed the public sequencing reads through fastp at Q25 and MiXCR, retaining productive beta sequences. All rows with the same CDR3 protein become a single entry with the most common DNA and genes. The sample data list some 110,000 distinct CDR3 sequences, and around 34% of these were observed just once. The ten most abundant clones make up 2.5% to 3.5% of the sample. The sequencing used whole blood, collected in connection with sensitization to the hapten diphenylcyclopropenone (DPC). Receptor source: a man aged 40-50 years with alopecia areata. Some clones in this sample may be carry-over from other donors' samples.

This clonotype was found many times. This sequence joins TRBV7-9 and TRBJ2-2; D remains ambiguous. This CDR3 comprises 13 residues. Trimming shortened V by 1 base and J by 6 bases, and 6 bases separated the two germline ends. The germline gives CDR1 SEHNR, CDR2 FQNEAQ (reference sequence). CDR3 loop: CASSLEAAGELFF. For the CDR3, the DNA is TGTGCCAGCAGCTTAGAGGCAGCCGGGGAGCTGTTTTTT.

This clonotype turned up a few times. The chain joins TRBV5-4 to TRBJ2-1, with D possibly called TRBD1 or TRBD2 (5 bases each). The ends were cut back, 4 bases at V and 8 bases at J, with 22 bases in the middle. CDR3 length equals 16 residues. Germline CDR1 is SGHNT and CDR2 is YYREEE (reference sequence). CDR3 residues: CASSQPGRGYTHEQFF. The CDR3, as DNA: TGTGCCAGCAGCCAACCGGGACGGGGATACACGCATGAGCAGTTCTTC.

This clonotype was seen only a few times. The genes are TRBV9 and TRBJ2-1; 8 nucleotides align to TRBD2. This CDR3 region has 15 residues. Germline V gene lookup returns CDR1 SGDLS and CDR2 YYNGEE. V gave up 4 bases and J gave up 5 bases; unmatched junction bases: 8. Here the CDR3 reads CASSPPGGGNNEQFF. The CDR3 nucleotides are TGTGCCAGCAGCCCCCCAGGCGGGGGGAACAATGAGCAGTTCTTC.

This clonotype was seen a handful of times. The chain recombines TRBV25-1 with TRBJ2-7, with D unresolved. From germline, CDR1 is MGHDK and CDR2 SYGVNS. V shed 1 base and J shed 6 bases, with 4 bases lying between them. This CDR3 is 11 amino acids long. The CDR3: CASSEFGEQYV. The CDR3 DNA sequence: TGTGCCAGCAGTGAATTTGGCGAGCAGTACGTC.

This clonotype was counted a few times. The rearrangement uses TRBV12-3 or TRBV12-4 and TRBJ2-2; TRBD2 matches 12 bases. The CDR3 runs to 16 residues. J lost 3 bases, V lost 5 bases, and 4 bases had no gene match. The CDR3 nucleotides read TGTGCCAGCAGTGCTAGCGGGAGGGCCCACACCGGGGAGCTGTTTTTT. It is translated as CASSASGRAHTGELFF.

This chain joins TRBV4-3 and TRBJ2-7; TRBD2 agrees at 8 bases. This CDR3 is 16 amino acids long. The germline gives CDR1 LGHNA, CDR2 YSLEER. V lost 0 bases to trimming and J lost 3 bases; unmatched junction nucleotides: 7. The CDR3, as DNA: TGCGCCAGCAGCCAAGATCTGGCGGGAGGATTCTACGAGCAGTACGTC. Encoded protein: CASSQDLAGGFYEQYV.

In this sample, this clonotype turned up a few times. The chain recombines TRBV4-2 with TRBJ2-1; 10 nucleotides agree with TRBD1. Unmatched junction bases numbered 9, after V lost 0 bases and J lost 7 bases. Germline V lookup: CDR1 LGHNA, CDR2 YNFKEQ. CDR3 length: 17 residues. DNA of the CDR3: TGTGCCAGCAGCCAAGAGATGACAGGGGGCGCAGGGAATGAGCAGTTCTTC. Translated: CASSQEMTGGAGNEQFF.

The chain links TRBV19 to TRBJ2-1, with unresolved D. Germline assignment: CDR1 LNHDA and CDR2 SQIVND (reference sequence). V shed 7 bases and J shed 0 bases, with 25 bases lying between them. This CDR3 has 19 amino acids. This chain's CDR3 is CASTLVATGFLDSYNEQFF. CDR3 nucleotide sequence: TGTGCCAGTACTTTGGTCGCTACTGGGTTCCTAGACTCCTACAATGAGCAGTTCTTC.

Only a few counts were recorded for this clonotype. This chain uses TRBV20-1 with TRBJ2-1; D is uncertain. V lost 1 base to trimming and J lost 0 bases, with 7 bases between them. The CDR3 is 14 amino acids. CDR1 is DFQATT and CDR2 is SNEGSKA in the germline V gene (reference sequence). CDR3 DNA sequence: TGCAGTGCTAGAGTGCTGAACTCCTACAATGAGCAGTTCTTC. Translated: CSARVLNSYNEQFF.

The chain uses TRBV6-5 and TRBJ1-2; D is ambiguous. Germline CDR1 and CDR2: MNHEY and SVGAGI. The V and J ends lost 7 bases and 0 bases respectively, with 9 bases between them. This CDR3 is 13 amino acids long. CDR3 amino acids: CASTTQANYGYTF. CDR3 DNA sequence: TGTGCCAGCACCACCCAAGCTAACTATGGCTACACCTTC.